This T cell receptor (beta chain) was captured by sequencing in a study of OX40 agonist ivuxolimab in advanced cancers. Whole-study context: Six ivuxolimab dose levels, 0.01 to 10 mg/kg, were given intravenously every 2 weeks. From roughly 23 to 85 years was the age range, with a mean of roughly 59 years, and about 78% were male.

In the case of this clone: Antigen unknown.

Measured with immunoSEQ multiplex PCR; TCRdb has only the in-frame clones, and not every one. The repertoire has under 85,000 clones, roughly 85% of them found once; the top ten carry roughly 0.9%. Regarding the study as a whole: Certain nonresponders additionally had low normalized T-cell clonal expansion.

This specimen was CD4+ or CD8+ T cells sorted from blood, taken in a trial of the OX40 agonist ivuxolimab. The clonotype originates from an adult with an advanced solid tumor such as melanoma, head and neck, liver or kidney cancer.

The CDR3 sequence is CASSPRVTDRYGYTF. The CDR3 region has the DNA TGTGCCAGCAGCCCCAGGGTTACCGATCGCTATGGCTACACCTTC. The chain joins TRBV4-2 to TRBJ1-2; TRBD1 is a possible D gene (5 bases). Germline V gene data show CDR1 as LGHNA and CDR2 as YNFKEQ. V lost 4 bases and J lost 4, with 16 bases in between. The CDR3 length is 15 residues.